These 11 T cell receptor beta chains share one sample of origin, sequenced in a study of shared clonotypes between healthy human individuals. Some clones are missing from TCRdb's copy, which holds only in-frame ones; the method was immunoSEQ multiplex PCR. The sample consists of over a million clones, approximately 78% of them appearing once. Input material: memory CD4+ T cells from PBMCs. The subset is: CD45RA-negative fraction. The receptors shown here come from a man between 18 and 29 years old in good health. Some clones in this sample may be carry-over from other donors' samples.

The V and J genes are TRBV4-2 and TRBJ2-7; 10 nucleotides align to TRBD2. The CDR3 covers 15 residues. J was trimmed by 3 bases and V by 2 bases; bases with no gene match: 4. Germline V gene data show CDR1 as LGHNA and CDR2 as YNFKEQ. The CDR3 sequence: CASSQSGLAFYEQYF. The CDR3 coding sequence is TGTGCCAGCAGCCAATCGGGACTAGCGTTCTACGAGCAGTACTTC.

The chain has TRBV2 and TRBJ2-1, with 7 bases lining up with TRBD2. Germline CDR1 reads SNHLY; CDR2 reads FYNNEI. The V segment lost 5 bases and the J segment 4 bases; nucleotides outside the gene matches: 5. The CDR3 has 14 residues. CDR3 nucleotide sequence: TGTGCCAGCAGTACTAGCGAGGGTTACAATGAGCAGTTCTTC. It specifies CASSTSEGYNEQFF.

Of note for this clone: Other DNA sequences in this sample translate to the same CDR3. This chain links TRBV18 with TRBJ2-1; the match to TRBD2 covers 12 bases. The junction had 1 base not matched to a gene; V was cut back by 3 bases and J by 4 bases. This CDR3 region has 15 residues. Looked up from germline, CDR1 is KGHSH and CDR2 is LQKENI. The CDR3 sequence is CASSPTSGSYNEQFF. Here the CDR3 DNA reads TGTGCCAGCTCACCGACTAGCGGGAGTTACAATGAGCAGTTCTTC.

In regard to this clone: A far larger clone is one nucleotide away, so this likely arose from a read error. This chain joins TRBV2 and TRBJ2-7, with TRBD1 matching over 8 bases. V lost 3 bases to trimming and J lost 4 bases; unmatched junction nucleotides: 5. The CDR3 is made up of 14 amino acids. CDR1 is SNHLY, CDR2 FYNNEI, per germline. In DNA form, the CDR3 reads TGTGCCAGCAGTGAGTCAGGGGGCAAATACGAGCAGTACTTC. It codes for CASSESGGKYEQYF.

The CDR3 loop is CASSPEGGSNQPQHF. CDR3 sequence (DNA): TGTGCCAGCAGCCCGGAAGGTGGAAGCAATCAGCCCCAGCATTTT. The V and J genes are TRBV6-4 and TRBJ1-5; no clear D gene. Between the trimmed V and J ends, which lost 6 bases and 1 base, there was a span of 13 bases. This CDR3 region has 15 residues. CDR1 MRHNA and CDR2 SNTAGT come from the germline V gene.

The V gene is TRBV4-1, the J gene TRBJ1-1; perhaps TRBD1 as D (6 bases). Trimming left V 5 bases short and J 1 base short, with 17 bases between. Looked up from germline, CDR1 is MGHRA and CDR2 is YSYEKL. The CDR3 extends over 16 amino acids. In nucleotides, the CDR3 is TGCGCCAGCAGCTCATATTTGACAGGAACGAACACTGAAGCTTTCTTT. Protein product: CASSSYLTGTNTEAFF.

This chain joins TRBV9 and TRBJ2-2; a possible D gene is TRBD2 (5 bases). The CDR3 covers 12 residues. The V gene's germline CDR1 is SGDLS and CDR2 YYNGEE. V was pared by 7 bases and J by 3 bases, with 7 bases between. The CDR3 coding sequence is TGTGCCAGCGGGAGATACACCGGGGAGCTGTTTTTT. Protein product: CASGRYTGELFF. Complete variable domain (other parts from reference TRBV9 and TRBJ2-2): DSGVTQTPKHLITATGQRVTLRCSPRSGDLSVYWYQQSLDQGLQFLIQYYNGEERAKGNILERFSAQQFPDLHSELNLSSLELGDSALYFCASGRYTGELFFGEGSRLTVL.

The chain links TRBV14 to TRBJ1-1; TRBD1 might be the D (5 bases). This CDR3 has 14 residues. CDR1 SGHDN and CDR2 FVKESK come from the germline V gene. With 1 base removed from V and 4 bases from J, the gap between germline ends came to 10 bases. The chain's CDR3 is CASSQGGVSTEAFF. CDR3 DNA sequence: TGTGCCAGCAGCCAAGGGGGGGTGAGCACTGAAGCTTTCTTT.

V gene TRBV28 combines with J gene TRBJ1-4; D remains unclear. There are 14 residues in the CDR3. Germline-derived CDR1 and CDR2 are MDHEN and SYDVKM. Trimming took 7 bases from V and 7 from J, leaving 16 bases between them. This CDR3 reads CASTHPHGAEKLFF. CDR3 in DNA: TGTGCCAGCACCCACCCGCACGGAGCTGAAAAACTGTTTTTT.

V usage is TRBV29-1 and J usage is TRBJ2-7; no firm D call. CDR3 length: 13 amino acids. Looked up from germline, CDR1 is SQVTM and CDR2 is ANQGSEA. V shed 4 bases and J shed 3 bases, with 13 bases lying between them. CDR3 loop: CSVGGRAIYEQYF. CDR3 sequence (DNA): TGCAGCGTTGGGGGTAGGGCTATCTACGAGCAGTACTTC.

This chain connects TRBV28 to TRBJ2-1; TRBD2 aligns across 8 bases. V was pared by 6 bases and J by 7 bases, with 17 bases of the junction left unmatched. Germline V gives CDR1 MDHEN, CDR2 SYDVKM. The CDR3 runs 17 residues. CDR3 sequence (DNA): TGTGCCAGCAGCATTCTGCGGGTAGCGGGAAGGGGGAATGAGCAGTTCTTC. Translated: CASSILRVAGRGNEQFF. The full variable domain, its missing parts supplied by reference TRBV28 and TRBJ2-1, is DVKVTQSSRYLVKRTGEKVFLECVQDMDHENMFWYRQDPGLGLRLIYFSYDVKMKEKGDIPEGYSVSREKKERFSLILESASTNQTSMYLCASSILRVAGRGNEQFFGPGTRLTVL.